The 14 T cell receptor beta chains presented below share a single source sample, sequenced in a study of shared clonotypes between healthy human individuals. TCRdb's table, derived via immunoSEQ multiplex PCR, lists solely in-frame clones and lacks some. The sample consists of millions of clones, roughly 94% of them appearing once. Sequencing was carried out using naive CD4+ T cells sorted from blood. The sample's subset: CD45RA+ positively selected. The source of these receptors is a young man in good health.

The V and J genes are TRBV14 and TRBJ2-4; D is ambiguous. The V gene's germline CDR1 is SGHDN and CDR2 FVKESK. Trimming removed 6 bases at V and 6 bases at J, with 9 bases between. This CDR3 has 12 amino acids. This CDR3 is CASSGSVNIQYF. CDR3 DNA: TGTGCCAGCAGTGGGTCGGTAAACATTCAGTACTTC. Combining the CDR3 with reference TRBV14 and TRBJ2-4 gives the whole variable domain EAGVTQFPSHSVIEKGQTVTLRCDPISGHDNLYWYRRVMGKEIKFLLHFVKESKQDESGMPNNRFLAERTGGTYSTLKVQPAELEDSGVYFCASSGSVNIQYFGAGTRLSVL.

This chain joins TRBV18 and TRBJ1-2; 7 nucleotides match TRBD1. V shed 6 bases, J shed 8 bases, and the junction held 15 bases outside the gene matches. CDR3 length: 15 amino acids. Germline CDR1 reads KGHSH; CDR2 reads LQKENI. The CDR3 DNA sequence: TGTGCCAGCTCCCTCCAGGGGGGGCCTACACAAGGCTACACCTTC. This codes for CASSLQGGPTQGYTF. The whole variable domain, filled in from reference TRBV18 and TRBJ1-2, reads NAGVMQNPRHLVRRRGQEARLRCSPMKGHSHVYWYRQLPEEGLKFMVYLQKENIIDESGMPKERFSAEFPKEGPSILRIQQVVRGDSAAYFCASSLQGGPTQGYTFGSGTRLTVV.

This chain joins TRBV7-9 and TRBJ1-1, with D possibly being TRBD1 (6 bases). Between the trimmed V and J ends, which lost 2 bases and 7 bases, there was a span of 11 bases. Germline V gives CDR1 SEHNR, CDR2 FQNEAQ (reference sequence). The CDR3 consists of 13 residues. CDR3 coding DNA: TGTGCCAGCAGCTTATTACAGGGCTATGAAGCTTTCTTT. Its translation is CASSLLQGYEAFF.

Notes on this clone: The sample holds other DNA sequences that translate to the same CDR3. V usage is TRBV5-1 and J usage is TRBJ2-3, with D possibly being TRBD2 (6 bases). The CDR3 length is 14 residues. The germline CDR1 and CDR2 sequences are SGHRS and YFSETQ. Trimming stripped 0 bases from V and 3 bases from J, with 8 bases between. This CDR3 is CASSLGLATDTQYF. DNA for the CDR3: TGCGCCAGCAGCTTGGGGCTAGCGACAGATACGCAGTATTTT.

The chain recombines TRBV2 with TRBJ2-3; 11 bases fit TRBD2. The CDR3 has 16 amino acids. Unmatched junction bases numbered 7, after V lost 5 bases and J lost 3 bases. CDR1 and CDR2 (germline): SNHLY, FYNNEI. CDR3 in DNA: TGTGCCAGCAGTACTAGCGGGAGTTTGAGGACAGATACGCAGTATTTT. Protein: CASSTSGSLRTDTQYF. Full variable domain (remainder filled in from reference TRBV2 and TRBJ2-3): EPEVTQTPSHQVTQMGQEVILRCVPISNHLYFYWYRQILGQKVEFLVSFYNNEISEKSEIFDDQFSVERPDGSNFTLKIRSTKLEDSAMYFCASSTSGSLRTDTQYFGPGTRLTVL.

The table lists this clone with a few counts. The chain couples TRBV10-3 to TRBJ2-3, with TRBD1 matching 8 bases. Per germline, CDR1 ENHRY and CDR2 SYGVKD. J gave up 5 bases and V 3 bases, and 7 bases lay outside the gene matches. This CDR3 is built from 15 residues. CDR3 amino acids: CAISDSRGQGDTQYF. In DNA form, the CDR3 reads TGTGCCATCAGTGACTCCAGGGGGCAGGGAGATACGCAGTATTTT.

The chain is built from TRBV11-2 and TRBJ2-1; no definite D call. Trimming removed 1 base from V and 14 bases from J, with 12 bases in between. The CDR3 has 12 amino acids. CDR1 is SGHAT and CDR2 is FQNNGV in the germline V gene. The CDR3: CASSLGGYEEFF. The CDR3 region has the DNA TGTGCCAGCAGCTTAGGAGGCTACGAGGAGTTCTTC.

V and J are TRBV6-5 and TRBJ2-7; 12 nucleotides agree with TRBD2. Trimming took 2 bases from V and 1 from J; bases not matched to a gene: 3. The length of the CDR3 is 16 residues. The germline gives CDR1 MNHEY, CDR2 SVGAGI. The CDR3 nucleotides are TGTGCCAGCAGTTACCAAACTAGCGGGGGGTCCTACGAGCAGTACTTC. This sequence encodes CASSYQTSGGSYEQYF.

The chain has TRBV10-3 and TRBJ2-5; no definite D call. With 2 bases removed from V and 5 bases from J, the gap between germline ends came to 12 bases. The germline V gene encodes CDR1 ENHRY and CDR2 SYGVKD. The CDR3 sequence is 14 residues long. The CDR3 coding sequence is TGTGCCATCAGTGAGCATGCGACCGGCGAGACCCAGTACTTC. Amino acids: CAISEHATGETQYF.

The V gene is TRBV2, the J gene TRBJ1-1; D not certain. There are 15 residues in the CDR3. Germline V gene lookup returns CDR1 SNHLY and CDR2 FYNNEI. The ends were cut back, 6 bases at V and 0 bases at J, with 14 bases in the middle. The CDR3 region has the DNA TGTGCCAGCAGACCCGGAAGGGTCATGAACACTGAAGCTTTCTTT. Protein: CASRPGRVMNTEAFF.

This clone is a singleton in its sample. The chain links TRBV7-9 to TRBJ2-7; D tentatively reads TRBD1 or TRBD2 (5 bases each). V lost 5 bases, J lost 1 base, and 12 bases lay in between. The CDR3 runs 14 residues. Per the germline V gene, CDR1 is SEHNR and CDR2 is FQNEAQ (reference sequence). The chain's CDR3 is CASSTIGASYEQYF. The CDR3 DNA sequence: TGTGCCAGCAGCACCATCGGGGCTTCCTACGAGCAGTACTTC.

Comments on this clone: The sample contains more than one DNA sequence encoding this CDR3. V is TRBV11-2 and J is TRBJ1-4; D not certain. The CDR3 has 13 amino acids. V shed 3 bases and J shed 5 bases, with 7 bases lying between them. The germline V gene has CDR1 SGHAT and CDR2 FQNNGV. CDR3 DNA: TGTGCCAGCAGCTTGGGCGTAAATGAAAAACTGTTTTTT. Translating it yields CASSLGVNEKLFF.

The V gene is TRBV7-6, the J gene TRBJ2-7; 12 bases match TRBD2. The CDR3 runs to 16 residues. The trim removed 0 bases at V and 4 bases at J, leaving 4 bases unmatched. Germline assignment: CDR1 SGHVS and CDR2 FNYEAQ. The CDR3 spells CASSLAGLAGGYEQYF. As DNA, the CDR3 is TGTGCCAGCAGCTTAGCGGGGCTAGCGGGAGGGTACGAGCAGTACTTC. Drawing the rest from reference TRBV7-6 and TRBJ2-7, the complete variable domain is GAGVSQSPRYKVTKRGQDVALRCDPISGHVSLYWYRQALGQGPEFLTYFNYEAQQDKSGLPNDRFSAERPEGSISTLTIQRTEQRDSAMYRCASSLAGLAGGYEQYFGPGTRLTVT.

V is TRBV7-8 and J is TRBJ1-1; D is ambiguous. The CDR3 is 12 residues long. V lost 5 bases to trimming and J lost 11 bases, with 15 bases between them. From germline, CDR1 is SGHVS and CDR2 FQNEAQ. The CDR3 nucleotides are TGTGCCAGCAGCCCCCCGGGTGCGGGGGCTTTCTTT. Translation gives CASSPPGAGAFF.